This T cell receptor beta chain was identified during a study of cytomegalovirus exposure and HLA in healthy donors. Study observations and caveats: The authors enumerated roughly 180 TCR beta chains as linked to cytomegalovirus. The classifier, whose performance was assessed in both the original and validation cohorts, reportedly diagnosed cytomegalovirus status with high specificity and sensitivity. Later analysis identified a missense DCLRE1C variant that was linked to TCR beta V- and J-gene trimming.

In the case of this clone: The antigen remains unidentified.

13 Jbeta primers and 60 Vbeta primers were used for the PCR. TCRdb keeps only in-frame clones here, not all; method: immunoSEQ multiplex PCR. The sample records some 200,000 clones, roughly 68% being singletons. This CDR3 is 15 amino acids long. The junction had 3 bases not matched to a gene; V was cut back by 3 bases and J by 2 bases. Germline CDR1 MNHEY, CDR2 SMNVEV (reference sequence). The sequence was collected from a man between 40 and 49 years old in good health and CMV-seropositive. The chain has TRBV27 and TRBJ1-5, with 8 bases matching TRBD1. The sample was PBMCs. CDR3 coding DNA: TGTGCCAGCAGTTTCACGACAGGGGGCAATCAGCCCCAGCATTTT. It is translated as CASSFTTGGNQPQHF.